These T cell receptor beta chains were read from a single sample in a study of cytomegalovirus exposure and HLA in healthy donors. Produced via immunoSEQ multiplex PCR; TCRdb's table is partial and in-frame only. This sample has 80,000 to 100,000 clones, with 87% found just once. Input material: PBMCs. These receptors were obtained from a woman in her 30s in good health and CMV-seronegative. The CDR3 runs from the conserved cysteine through the conserved F or W. Each record gives: D gene, clone size, V gene, J gene, CDR3 DNA, CDR3 protein. The D gene is left open where the match is weak. Rows may omit the clone size; those that give it use once, few, many or a size class.

d_call: TRBD1
clone_size: .
v_call: TRBV29-1
j_call: TRBJ1-1
cdr3_nt: TGCAGCGTTTTTCCCCCGGGACAGGGAGAAGCTTTCTTT
cdr3_aa: CSVFPPGQGEAFF

d_call: TRBD1
clone_size: .
v_call: TRBV5-1
j_call: TRBJ2-5
cdr3_nt: TGCGCCAGCACGGGACAGGGCGAAGTCCAAGAGACCCAGTACTTC
cdr3_aa: CASTGQGEVQETQYF

d_call: .
clone_size: .
v_call: TRBV7-8
j_call: TRBJ2-7
cdr3_nt: TGTGCCAGCAGCTCAGAGGGGGAATTTGGAGAATACGAGCAGTACTTC
cdr3_aa: CASSSEGEFGEYEQYF

d_call: .
clone_size: .
v_call: TRBV15
j_call: TRBJ2-7
cdr3_nt: TGTGCCACCAGCAGAGACACAGGGCTCAACTCCTACGAGCAGTACTTC
cdr3_aa: CATSRDTGLNSYEQYF

d_call: TRBD1
clone_size: once
v_call: TRBV7-9
j_call: TRBJ2-2
cdr3_nt: TGTGCCAGCAGCTCCCGGGACAGGTCCACCGGGGAGCTGTTTTTT
cdr3_aa: CASSSRDRSTGELFF

d_call: .
clone_size: .
v_call: TRBV19
j_call: TRBJ1-2
cdr3_nt: TGTGCCAGTAGTAACCCCACAGGGACCAGCACAGGTGGCTACACCTTC
cdr3_aa: CASSNPTGTSTGGYTF

d_call: .
clone_size: .
v_call: TRBV5-1
j_call: TRBJ2-2
cdr3_nt: TGCGCCAGCAGCAGAAGGACAGACAACACCGGGGAGCTGTTTTTT
cdr3_aa: CASSRRTDNTGELFF

d_call: .
clone_size: .
v_call: TRBV6-6
j_call: TRBJ1-2
cdr3_nt: TGTGCCAGCAGTTACTTGACAGAGGCTGGCTACACCTTC
cdr3_aa: CASSYLTEAGYTF

d_call: TRBD2
clone_size: .
v_call: TRBV4-2
j_call: TRBJ2-7
cdr3_nt: TGTGCCAGCAGCCAAGATCGGGGGAGGGGAGGTAGCAACGAGCAGTACTTC
cdr3_aa: CASSQDRGRGGSNEQYF

d_call: .
clone_size: .
v_call: TRBV5-1
j_call: TRBJ2-3
cdr3_nt: TGCGCCAGCAGCTTGGTAACAAACACAGATACGCAGTATTTT
cdr3_aa: CASSLVTNTDTQYF

d_call: .
clone_size: .
v_call: TRBV5-1
j_call: TRBJ2-2
cdr3_nt: TGCGCCAGCAGCTTGGTAGGGGCGGAAACCGGGGAGCTGTTTTTT
cdr3_aa: CASSLVGAETGELFF

d_call: .
clone_size: .
v_call: TRBV19
j_call: TRBJ1-3
cdr3_nt: TGTGCCACCCGCCCGGAGGCTGGAAACACCATATATTTT
cdr3_aa: CATRPEAGNTIYF

d_call: .
clone_size: .
v_call: TRBV4-1
j_call: TRBJ1-5
cdr3_nt: TGCGCCAGCAGCCAAGATCCCGACAGATTCATTAATCAGCCCCAGCATTTT
cdr3_aa: CASSQDPDRFINQPQHF

d_call: .
clone_size: .
v_call: TRBV25-1
j_call: TRBJ1-2
cdr3_nt: TGTGCCAGCAGTAACTGGGAGGCTAACTATGGCTACACCTTC
cdr3_aa: CASSNWEANYGYTF

d_call: .
clone_size: .
v_call: TRBV27
j_call: TRBJ2-1
cdr3_nt: TGTGCCAGCAACGAATGGGCAGTCTCCTACAATGAGCAGTTCTTC
cdr3_aa: CASNEWAVSYNEQFF

d_call: .
clone_size: .
v_call: TRBV7-9
j_call: TRBJ2-5
cdr3_nt: TGTGCCAGCAGCCCCAACCAAGAGACCCAGTACTTC
cdr3_aa: CASSPNQETQYF

d_call: .
clone_size: .
v_call: TRBV19
j_call: TRBJ2-7
cdr3_nt: TGTGCCAGTAGTATGGCTGCCCTGGGACACGGGATCTACGAGCAGTACTTC
cdr3_aa: CASSMAALGHGIYEQYF

d_call: TRBD2
clone_size: .
v_call: TRBV18
j_call: TRBJ2-3
cdr3_nt: TGTGCCAGCTCACCGGCGGGAGCGATAGATACGCAGTATTTT
cdr3_aa: CASSPAGAIDTQYF

d_call: TRBD1
clone_size: .
v_call: TRBV11-3
j_call: TRBJ1-2
cdr3_nt: TGTGCCAGCAGCTTAAGGAGGGGCCGGGACAGGGGGCTTAGGGACTATGGCTACACCTTC
cdr3_aa: CASSLRRGRDRGLRDYGYTF

d_call: .
clone_size: .
v_call: TRBV28
j_call: TRBJ1-4
cdr3_nt: TGTGCCAGCAGTTTTCGGGAAACTAATGAAAAACTGTTTTTT
cdr3_aa: CASSFRETNEKLFF

d_call: .
clone_size: .
v_call: TRBV15
j_call: TRBJ2-3
cdr3_nt: TGTGCCACCAGCAGAGAGGGGGCGGGGGCAGATACGCAGTATTTT
cdr3_aa: CATSREGAGADTQYF

d_call: .
clone_size: .
v_call: TRBV5-1
j_call: TRBJ1-2
cdr3_nt: TGCGCCAGCAGCTTGGCCCGGGACACGGACGGCTATGGCTACACCTTC
cdr3_aa: CASSLARDTDGYGYTF

d_call: .
clone_size: .
v_call: TRBV15
j_call: TRBJ2-5
cdr3_nt: TGTGCCACCAGCAGCCCCGCCCGGCCACAGTACCAAGAGACCCAGTACTTC
cdr3_aa: CATSSPARPQYQETQYF

d_call: TRBD2
clone_size: .
v_call: TRBV5-5
j_call: TRBJ2-7
cdr3_nt: TGTGCCAGCAGCCCCGGACTAGTGAGCTCCTACGAGCAGTACTTC
cdr3_aa: CASSPGLVSSYEQYF

d_call: TRBD2
clone_size: .
v_call: TRBV18
j_call: TRBJ2-5
cdr3_nt: TGTGCCAGCTCACTTTCAGCGGGAGGTGAGACCCAGTACTTC
cdr3_aa: CASSLSAGGETQYF

d_call: .
clone_size: .
v_call: TRBV10-3
j_call: TRBJ2-5
cdr3_nt: TGTGCCATCAGTGAGTCGGAGAGAGCCCAGTACTTC
cdr3_aa: CAISESERAQYF

d_call: .
clone_size: .
v_call: TRBV19
j_call: TRBJ1-5
cdr3_nt: TGTGCCAGTAGTGCCAGTCACGGGCAGCCCCAGCATTTT
cdr3_aa: CASSASHGQPQHF

d_call: .
clone_size: .
v_call: TRBV9
j_call: TRBJ2-6
cdr3_nt: TGTGCCAGCAGCGTCAACGGGGGGCCTGGTACCGTCCTGACTTTC
cdr3_aa: CASSVNGGPGTVLTF

d_call: .
clone_size: once
v_call: TRBV5-1
j_call: TRBJ1-1
cdr3_nt: TGCGCCAGCAGCTTGTTAGAATCGAACACTGAAGCTTTCTTT
cdr3_aa: CASSLLESNTEAFF

d_call: .
clone_size: .
v_call: TRBV5-1
j_call: TRBJ2-5
cdr3_nt: TGCGCCAGCAGCTTGGCGGCGGGGGCGCAGGAGACCCAGTACTTC
cdr3_aa: CASSLAAGAQETQYF

d_call: TRBD2
clone_size: .
v_call: TRBV15
j_call: TRBJ2-7
cdr3_nt: TGTGCCACCAGCAGGGAACCCTTGGGAGGGCCTCTCGAGCAGTACTTC
cdr3_aa: CATSREPLGGPLEQYF

d_call: TRBD1
clone_size: .
v_call: TRBV5-6
j_call: TRBJ1-2
cdr3_nt: TGTGCCAGCAGCTTGGGGTCAACAGGGGGCGTTAATGAAAATGGCTACACCTTC
cdr3_aa: CASSLGSTGGVNENGYTF

d_call: .
clone_size: once
v_call: TRBV18
j_call: TRBJ1-1
cdr3_nt: TGTGCCAGCTCACCAACAGGGATGAACACTGAAGCTTTCTTT
cdr3_aa: CASSPTGMNTEAFF

d_call: .
clone_size: .
v_call: TRBV19
j_call: TRBJ1-2
cdr3_nt: TGTGCCACTGGGGGGGACATGCGGGGATATGGCTACACCTTC
cdr3_aa: CATGGDMRGYGYTF

d_call: .
clone_size: .
v_call: TRBV7-8
j_call: TRBJ2-7
cdr3_nt: TGTGCCAGCAGCGCCCCCGGGACACGCTTCGAGCAGTACTTC
cdr3_aa: CASSAPGTRFEQYF

d_call: TRBD1
clone_size: .
v_call: TRBV27
j_call: TRBJ2-2
cdr3_nt: TGTGCCAGCAGTGACGGCAGGGGGTTTTATACCGGGGAGCTGTTTTTT
cdr3_aa: CASSDGRGFYTGELFF

d_call: TRBD2
clone_size: .
v_call: TRBV5-4
j_call: TRBJ2-1
cdr3_nt: TGTGCCAGCAGACCCGGGACTAGCGGGGACAATGAGCAGTTCTTC
cdr3_aa: CASRPGTSGDNEQFF

d_call: .
clone_size: .
v_call: TRBV6-1
j_call: TRBJ2-5
cdr3_nt: TGTGCCAGCATGCGTATAGGAGGCGAGACCCAGTACTTC
cdr3_aa: CASMRIGGETQYF

d_call: .
clone_size: .
v_call: TRBV4-1
j_call: TRBJ1-5
cdr3_nt: TGCGCCAGCAGCCAAGTTGTCAGCGGGGGGCCCCAGCATTTT
cdr3_aa: CASSQVVSGGPQHF

d_call: .
clone_size: .
v_call: TRBV27
j_call: TRBJ1-2
cdr3_nt: TGTGCCAGCAGCCTAGGTGTTGCGGGCTATGGCTACACCTTC
cdr3_aa: CASSLGVAGYGYTF

d_call: .
clone_size: .
v_call: TRBV5-1
j_call: TRBJ2-3
cdr3_nt: TGCGCCAGCAGCTTTATACAAGGCACAGATACGCAGTATTTT
cdr3_aa: CASSFIQGTDTQYF